The next 26 T cell receptor beta chains were all read from a single sample in a study of TIL therapy for anti-PD-1-resistant metastatic lung cancer. The time point is: pre-treatment sample, taken before nivolumab and TIL therapy. Sequencing used immunoSEQ v3. Libraries were prepared by immunoSEQ multiplex PCR; TCRdb keeps only in-frame clonotypes and omits some of them. The sample shows roughly 58,000 clones, over 75% of them seen only once. The source material was blood, sampled at baseline. The receptors derive from a person aged 25 to 80 with non-small cell lung cancer.

The chain combines TRBV15 with TRBJ2-3; 12 bases line up with TRBD2. V shed 6 bases and J 1 base; nucleotides not matched to a gene: 2. The CDR3 consists of 15 residues. CDR1 LNHNV and CDR2 YYDKDF come from the germline V gene (reference sequence). The CDR3 sequence: CATRRLAGGTDTQYF. CDR3 in DNA: TGTGCCACCAGAAGACTAGCGGGAGGCACAGATACGCAGTATTTT.

The chain joins TRBV7-8 to TRBJ2-1; possibly TRBD1 for D (6 bases). The CDR3 extends over 16 amino acids. The V gene's germline CDR1 is SGHVS and CDR2 FQNEAQ. Trimming took 4 bases from V and 4 from J, leaving 17 bases between them. The CDR3 reads CASSSPTGKFYNEQFF. CDR3 nucleotide sequence: TGTGCCAGCAGCTCCCCCACAGGGAAATTTTACAATGAGCAGTTCTTC.

V and J are TRBV5-1 and TRBJ2-3; 7 bases line up with TRBD2. CDR3 length equals 16 residues. The germline V gene encodes CDR1 SGHRS and CDR2 YFSETQ. V was pared by 5 bases and J by 3 bases, with 12 bases of the junction left unmatched. The CDR3 DNA sequence: TGCGCCAGCAGTTCACCCCGGAGGGAGGGGACAGATACGCAGTATTTT. This encodes CASSSPRREGTDTQYF.

This chain connects TRBV9 to TRBJ1-6, with a weak D call TRBD1 (5 bases). This CDR3 comprises 14 residues. With 4 bases removed from V and 7 bases from J, the gap between germline ends came to 12 bases. Germline V gene lookup returns CDR1 SGDLS and CDR2 YYNGEE. CDR3 residues: CASSSDGGNSPLHF. CDR3 nucleotide sequence: TGTGCCAGCAGCTCCGACGGGGGAAATTCACCCCTCCACTTT.

This clone occurred a few times. V gene TRBV11-1 combines with J gene TRBJ2-5; D gene ambiguous. The V end lost 3 bases, the J end lost 5 bases, and 13 bases lay between the germline ends. CDR1 SGHAT and CDR2 FQDESV come from the germline V gene (reference sequence). The CDR3 extends over 14 amino acids. CDR3: CASSFGNKGETQYF. Written as DNA, the CDR3 is TGTGCCAGCAGCTTCGGCAATAAGGGTGAGACCCAGTACTTC.

V is TRBV5-1 and J is TRBJ2-3; TRBD2 aligns across 9 bases. Trimming at V came to 3 bases and at J to 4 bases, leaving 3 bases not matched to a gene. CDR3 size: 14 residues. Germline V gene lookup returns CDR1 SGHRS and CDR2 YFSETQ. Written as DNA, the CDR3 is TGCGCCAGCAGCTCGGGACTAGCCTCAGATACGCAGTATTTT. Its protein product is CASSSGLASDTQYF.

This clone has only a few counts. The chain employs TRBV6-2 or TRBV6-3 and TRBJ2-5, with 7 bases identical to TRBD1. V shed 2 bases, J shed 4 bases, and the junction held 7 bases outside the gene matches. Germline V gene sequence: CDR1 MNHEY, CDR2 SVGEGT. CDR3 length: 15 residues. CDR3 region: CASSYDRVARETQYF. CDR3 DNA sequence: TGTGCCAGCAGTTACGACAGGGTTGCCCGAGAGACCCAGTACTTC.

The CDR3 loop reads CASSFGVPGQGVYGYTF. CDR3 nucleotides: TGCGCCAGCAGCTTTGGGGTGCCGGGACAGGGGGTCTATGGCTACACCTTC. This rearrangement joins TRBV5-1 to TRBJ1-2; the match to TRBD1 covers 11 bases. V trimming: 2 bases; J trimming: 4 bases; junction bases outside the gene matches: 10. The CDR3 is 17 residues long. The germline V gene has CDR1 SGHRS and CDR2 YFSETQ.

The rearrangement joins TRBV6-5 to TRBJ1-1, with D unclear. Germline CDR1 reads MNHEY; CDR2 reads SVGAGI. The V end lost 2 bases, the J end lost 12 bases, and 13 bases lay between the germline ends. The CDR3 is made up of 12 amino acids. In DNA form, the CDR3 reads TGTGCCAGCAGTTACGGGTCCTCCGCGACTTTCTTT. Residues: CASSYGSSATFF.

The V call is TRBV11-2, the J call TRBJ2-1; TRBD1 aligns across 7 bases. CDR1 SGHAT and CDR2 FQNNGV come from the germline V gene. Trimming at V came to 5 bases and at J to 8 bases, leaving 12 bases not matched to a gene. The CDR3 extends over 15 amino acids. This CDR3 reads CASSPGTASMYEQFF. The CDR3 DNA is TGTGCCAGCAGCCCAGGGACAGCCTCAATGTATGAGCAGTTCTTC.

The rearrangement links TRBV18 to TRBJ1-1; D remains ambiguous. V lost 6 bases and J 0 bases, leaving 5 bases between the germline ends. The germline V gene has CDR1 KGHSH and CDR2 LQKENI. This CDR3 comprises 12 residues. In nucleotides, the CDR3 is TGTGCCAGCTCCAATTTGAACACTGAAGCTTTCTTT. Translated: CASSNLNTEAFF.

The chain combines TRBV24-1 with TRBJ2-2; 7 bases agree with TRBD1. After removal of 6 bases from V and 5 bases from J, the junction contained 11 bases not matched to a gene. The CDR3 consists of 16 residues. Germline CDR1 reads KGHDR; CDR2 reads SFDVKD. This CDR3 is CATSRMGDSRTGELFF. The CDR3 nucleotides are TGTGCCACCAGTCGAATGGGGGACAGTAGGACCGGGGAGCTGTTTTTT.

This clone was seen more than once but under ten times. This chain joins TRBV4-1 and TRBJ1-5, with D unresolved. CDR3 length: 13 amino acids. V lost 1 base and J lost 6, with 7 bases in between. The germline V gene encodes CDR1 MGHRA and CDR2 YSYEKL. The CDR3 nucleotides are TGCGCCAGCAGCCAAGGGGGAACTCAGCCCCAGCATTTT. Its translation: CASSQGGTQPQHF.

In its sample, this clone was seen a few times. V and J are TRBV28 and TRBJ1-2, with a possible D match to TRBD1 (5 bases). CDR1 is MDHEN, CDR2 SYDVKM, per germline. The CDR3 covers 13 residues. V was shortened by 10 bases and J by 1 base, with 13 bases between the two germline ends. The CDR3 sequence is CATQDSLNYGYTF. The CDR3 nucleotides are TGTGCCACCCAAGACAGCCTTAACTATGGCTACACCTTC.

This clone was counted only a few times. CDR3 loop: CATRQGAESEQYF. The CDR3 DNA follows: TGTGCCACCAGACAGGGTGCGGAAAGCGAGCAGTACTTC. The chain joins TRBV24-1 to TRBJ2-7, with D perhaps TRBD1 (6 bases). Germline V gene lookup returns CDR1 KGHDR and CDR2 SFDVKD. This CDR3 region has 13 residues. The V and J ends lost 7 bases and 6 bases respectively, with 15 bases between them.

The J gene is TRBJ2-3, the V gene TRBV6-2 or TRBV6-3; 7 bases are a match to TRBD2. Per the germline V gene, CDR1 is MNHEY and CDR2 is SVGEGT. J gave up 0 bases and V 2 bases, and 5 bases lay outside the gene matches. The CDR3 extends over 16 amino acids. The CDR3 loop reads CASSYGRGTSTDTQYF. DNA for the CDR3: TGTGCCAGCAGTTACGGGCGGGGGACTAGCACAGATACGCAGTATTTT.

This rearrangement joins TRBV18 to TRBJ2-7, with 16 bases aligning to TRBD2. CDR3 length: 16 residues. From germline, CDR1 is KGHSH and CDR2 LQKENI. Unmatched junction bases numbered 2, after V lost 4 bases and J lost 2 bases. The CDR3 region has the DNA TGTGCCAGCTCACAGGGACTAGCGGGGGGGCCCTACGAGCAGTACTTC. It translates to CASSQGLAGGPYEQYF. Combining the CDR3 with reference TRBV18 and TRBJ2-7 gives the whole variable domain NAGVMQNPRHLVRRRGQEARLRCSPMKGHSHVYWYRQLPEEGLKFMVYLQKENIIDESGMPKERFSAEFPKEGPSILRIQQVVRGDSAAYFCASSQGLAGGPYEQYFGPGTRLTVT.

J is TRBJ2-1 and V is TRBV5-8; 10 positions match TRBD2. J gave up 7 bases and V 2 bases, and 6 bases lay outside the gene matches. The CDR3 is 15 amino acids. Germline V gene sequence: CDR1 SGHTS, CDR2 YDEGEE. CDR3 DNA sequence: TGTGCCAGCAGCTTTCAGGGACTAGCGCGAAATGAGCAGTTCTTC. Translating gives CASSFQGLARNEQFF.

The chain joins TRBV18 to TRBJ2-7, with 11 bases lining up with TRBD2. Germline V gene data show CDR1 as KGHSH and CDR2 as LQKENI. This CDR3 contains 16 residues. V lost 0 bases to trimming and J lost 7 bases; unmatched junction nucleotides: 8. CDR3 sequence: CASSPPSSGGAKEQYF. In DNA form, the CDR3 reads TGTGCCAGCTCACCACCGAGTAGCGGGGGGGCGAAAGAGCAGTACTTC.

The CDR3 DNA reads TGTGCCAGCAGCTTGGACAGGGGAGGCTACGAGCAGTACTTC. As protein: CASSLDRGGYEQYF. The chain links TRBV7-9 to TRBJ2-7; 9 bases align to TRBD1. The CDR3 extends over 14 amino acids. V trimming: 3 bases; J trimming: 3 bases; junction bases outside the gene matches: 3. CDR1 and CDR2 from the germline V gene are SEHNR and FQNEAQ (reference sequence).

The chain links TRBV6-5 to TRBJ2-3, with 9 positions matching TRBD2. V lost 0 bases to trimming and J lost 6 bases; unmatched junction nucleotides: 4. The germline V gene encodes CDR1 MNHEY and CDR2 SVGAGI. The CDR3 has 15 amino acids. In DNA form, the CDR3 reads TGTGCCAGCAGTTACTCCTATAGCGGGAGTGATACGCAGTATTTT. Protein: CASSYSYSGSDTQYF.

The chain links TRBV29-1 to TRBJ2-1; either TRBD1 or TRBD2 may supply D (7 bases each). Trimming cost V 8 bases and J 10 bases, with 15 bases left between them. The length of the CDR3 is 11 residues. CDR1 and CDR2 (germline): SQVTM, ANQGSEA. CDR3 sequence: CSPREGAEQFF. In DNA form, the CDR3 reads TGCAGCCCAAGGGAGGGGGCCGAGCAGTTCTTC.

This clone was observed a handful of times. The gene calls are TRBV16 and TRBJ2-7, with D maybe TRBD1 (5 bases). The CDR3 is made up of 13 amino acids. Germline V gives CDR1 KGHSY, CDR2 FQNENV. V lost 3 bases and J lost 5, with 11 bases in between. The CDR3 loop is CASSQGLSDEQYF. The CDR3 DNA follows: TGTGCCAGCAGCCAGGGGCTCAGCGACGAGCAGTACTTC.

The chain carries TRBV5-1 and TRBJ2-7; D gene ambiguous. The CDR3 is made up of 14 amino acids. The germline V and J ends were trimmed by 7 bases and 4 bases, with 18 bases remaining between them. The V gene's germline CDR1 is SGHRS and CDR2 YFSETQ. The CDR3, as DNA: TGCGCCAGCTTCTCGGACCCGGGTACATACGAGCAGTACTTC. Translated, it gives CASFSDPGTYEQYF.

The V call is TRBV9, the J call TRBJ2-3, with D possibly TRBD2 on 6 matching bases. CDR3 length equals 15 residues. Per the germline V gene, CDR1 is SGDLS and CDR2 is YYNGEE. Trimming took off 0 bases at V and 5 bases at J, with 13 bases between the two ends. In DNA form, the CDR3 reads TGTGCCAGCAGCGTAGCGTCTGCGGGGTTAGATACGCAGTATTTT. Translated: CASSVASAGLDTQYF.

This clone is a singleton in its sample. The chain recombines TRBV4-3 with TRBJ1-6; 8 positions agree with TRBD1. With 3 bases clipped from V and 7 bases from J, the junction kept 5 bases outside the gene matches. The CDR3 is made up of 15 amino acids. Germline V gene lookup returns CDR1 LGHNA and CDR2 YSLEER. The CDR3 sequence is CASSQDGQGNSPLHF. The CDR3 DNA reads as TGCGCCAGCAGCCAGGATGGACAGGGAAATTCACCCCTCCACTTT.